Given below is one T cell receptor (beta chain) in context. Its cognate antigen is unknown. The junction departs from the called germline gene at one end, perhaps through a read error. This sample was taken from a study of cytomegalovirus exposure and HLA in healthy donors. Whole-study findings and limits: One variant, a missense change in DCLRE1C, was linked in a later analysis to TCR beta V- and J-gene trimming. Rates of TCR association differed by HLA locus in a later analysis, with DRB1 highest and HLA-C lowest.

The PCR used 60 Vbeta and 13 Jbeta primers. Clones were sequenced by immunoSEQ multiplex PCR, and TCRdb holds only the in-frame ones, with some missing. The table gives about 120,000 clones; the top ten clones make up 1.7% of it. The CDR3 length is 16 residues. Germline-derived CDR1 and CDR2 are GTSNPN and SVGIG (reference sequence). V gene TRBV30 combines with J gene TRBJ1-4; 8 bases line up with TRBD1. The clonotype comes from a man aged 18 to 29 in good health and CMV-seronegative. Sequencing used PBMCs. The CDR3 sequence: CAWSPPGQVNNEKLLF. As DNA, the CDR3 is TGTGCCTGGAGTCCGCCGGGACAGGTGAATAATGAAAAACTGCTTTTT. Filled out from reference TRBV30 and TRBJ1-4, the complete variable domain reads SQTIHQWPATLVQPVGSPLSLECTVEGTSNPNLYWYRQAAGRGLQLLFYSVGIGQISSEVPQNLSASRPQDRQFILSSKKLLLSDSGFYLCAWSPPGQVNNEKLLFGSGTQLSVL.